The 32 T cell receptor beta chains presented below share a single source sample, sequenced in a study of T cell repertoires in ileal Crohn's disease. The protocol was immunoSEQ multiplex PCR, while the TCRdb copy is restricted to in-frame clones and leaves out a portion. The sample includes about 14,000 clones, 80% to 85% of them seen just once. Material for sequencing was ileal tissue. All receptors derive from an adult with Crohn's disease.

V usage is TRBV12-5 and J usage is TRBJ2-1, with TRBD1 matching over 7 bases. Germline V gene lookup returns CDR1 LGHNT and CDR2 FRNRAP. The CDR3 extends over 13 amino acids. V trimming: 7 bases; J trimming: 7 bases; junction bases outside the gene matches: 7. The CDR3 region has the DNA TGTGCTAGTGCCGAAGGGACAGTTAATGAGCAGTTCTTC. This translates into CASAEGTVNEQFF.

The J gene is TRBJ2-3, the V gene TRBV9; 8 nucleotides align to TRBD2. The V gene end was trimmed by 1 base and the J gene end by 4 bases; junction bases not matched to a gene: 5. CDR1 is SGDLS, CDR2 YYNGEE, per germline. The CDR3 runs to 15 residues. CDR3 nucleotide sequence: TGTGCCAGCAGCGTAACAGCGGGGGACCCAGATACGCAGTATTTT. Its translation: CASSVTAGDPDTQYF.

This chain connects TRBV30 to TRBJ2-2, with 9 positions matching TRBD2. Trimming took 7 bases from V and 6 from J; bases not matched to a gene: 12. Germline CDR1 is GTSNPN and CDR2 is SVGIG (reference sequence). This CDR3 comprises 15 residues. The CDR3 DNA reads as TGTGCCTCGGGAGTTTCTAGCGGGAAGGCCGGGGAGCTGTTTTTT. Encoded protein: CASGVSSGKAGELFF.

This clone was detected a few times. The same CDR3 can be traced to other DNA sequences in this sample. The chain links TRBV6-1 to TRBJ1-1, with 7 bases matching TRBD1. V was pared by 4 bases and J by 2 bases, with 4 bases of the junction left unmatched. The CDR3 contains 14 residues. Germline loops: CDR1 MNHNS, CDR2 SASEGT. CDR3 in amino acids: CASSVQGGNTEAFF. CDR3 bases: TGTGCCAGCAGTGTCCAGGGGGGCAACACTGAAGCTTTCTTT.

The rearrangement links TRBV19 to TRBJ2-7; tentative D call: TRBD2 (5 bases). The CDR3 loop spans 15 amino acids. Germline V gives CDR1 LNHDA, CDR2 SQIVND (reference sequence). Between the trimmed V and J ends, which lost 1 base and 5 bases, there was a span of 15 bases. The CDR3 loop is CASSIGGPGVNEQYF. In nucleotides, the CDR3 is TGTGCCAGTAGTATAGGAGGGCCAGGCGTCAACGAGCAGTACTTC.

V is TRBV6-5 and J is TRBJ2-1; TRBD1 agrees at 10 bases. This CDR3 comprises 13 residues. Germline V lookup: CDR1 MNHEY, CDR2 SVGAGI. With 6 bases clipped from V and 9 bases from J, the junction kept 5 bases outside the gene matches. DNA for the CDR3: TGTGCCAGCAGCCGGGACAGGGGCAGTGAGCAGTTCTTC. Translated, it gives CASSRDRGSEQFF.

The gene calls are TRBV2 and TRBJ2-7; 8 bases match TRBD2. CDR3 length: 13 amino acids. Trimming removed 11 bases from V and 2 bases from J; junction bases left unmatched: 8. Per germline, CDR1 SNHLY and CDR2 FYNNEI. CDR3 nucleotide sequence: TGTGCCTCCACCGGGACTAGGACCTACGAGCAGTACTTC. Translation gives CASTGTRTYEQYF.

This CDR3 is CASSFRTGGVDTQYF. The CDR3, as DNA: TGTGCCAGCAGCTTTAGGACAGGGGGTGTGGATACGCAGTATTTT. The chain recombines TRBV7-9 with TRBJ2-3; TRBD1 agrees at 10 bases. The junction had 6 bases not matched to a gene; V was cut back by 3 bases and J by 6 bases. Germline V gene lookup returns CDR1 SEHNR and CDR2 FQNEAQ (reference sequence). This CDR3 is 15 amino acids long. Full variable domain (remainder filled in from reference TRBV7-9 and TRBJ2-3): DTGVSQNPRHKITKRGQNVTFRCDPISEHNRLYWYRQTLGQGPEFLTYFQNEAQLEKSRLLSDRFSAERPKGSFSTLEIQRTEQGDSAMYLCASSFRTGGVDTQYFGPGTRLTVL.

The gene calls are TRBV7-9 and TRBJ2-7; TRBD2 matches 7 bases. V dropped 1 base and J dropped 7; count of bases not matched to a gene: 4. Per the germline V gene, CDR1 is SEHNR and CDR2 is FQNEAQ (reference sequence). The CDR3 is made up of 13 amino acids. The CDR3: CASSLVAGGEQYF. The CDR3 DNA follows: TGTGCCAGCAGCTTAGTAGCGGGTGGTGAGCAGTACTTC.

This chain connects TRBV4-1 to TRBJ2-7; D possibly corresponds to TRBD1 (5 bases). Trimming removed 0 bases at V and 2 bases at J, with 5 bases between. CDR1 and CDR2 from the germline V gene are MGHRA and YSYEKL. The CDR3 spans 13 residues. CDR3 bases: TGCGCCAGCAGCCAAGACAGGGCCTACGAGCAGTACTTC. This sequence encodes CASSQDRAYEQYF.

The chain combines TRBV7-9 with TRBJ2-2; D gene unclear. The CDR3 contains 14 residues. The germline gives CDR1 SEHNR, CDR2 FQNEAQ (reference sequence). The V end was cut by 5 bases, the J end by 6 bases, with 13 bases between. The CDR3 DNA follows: TGTGCCAGCAGCCGCGACGGGTTGGCCGGGGAGCTGTTTTTT. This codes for CASSRDGLAGELFF.

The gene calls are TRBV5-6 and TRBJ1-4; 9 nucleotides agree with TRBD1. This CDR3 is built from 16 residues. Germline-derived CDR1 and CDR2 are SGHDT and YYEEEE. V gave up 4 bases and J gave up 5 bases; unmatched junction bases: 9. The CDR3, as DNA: TGTGCCAGCAGCCTAAAAAGGGACAGGGCAAATGAAAAACTGTTTTTT. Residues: CASSLKRDRANEKLFF.

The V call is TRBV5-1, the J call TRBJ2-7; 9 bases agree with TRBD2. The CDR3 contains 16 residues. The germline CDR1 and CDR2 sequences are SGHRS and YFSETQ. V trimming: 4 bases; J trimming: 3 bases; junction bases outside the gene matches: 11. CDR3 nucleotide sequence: TGCGCCAGCAGCGTAAGAGCGGGAGGCCTCAACTACGAGCAGTACTTC. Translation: CASSVRAGGLNYEQYF.

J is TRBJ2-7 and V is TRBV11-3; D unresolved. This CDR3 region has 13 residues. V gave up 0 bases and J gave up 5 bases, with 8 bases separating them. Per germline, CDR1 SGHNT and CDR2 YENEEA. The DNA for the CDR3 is TGTGCCAGCAGCTTAGAGGCCTCTGACGAGCAGTACTTC. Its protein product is CASSLEASDEQYF. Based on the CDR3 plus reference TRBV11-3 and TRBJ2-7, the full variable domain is EAGVVQSPRYKIIEKKQPVAFWCNPISGHNTLYWYLQNLGQGPELLIRYENEEAVDDSQLPKDRFSAERLKGVDSTLKIQPAELGDSAVYLCASSLEASDEQYFGPGTRLTVT.

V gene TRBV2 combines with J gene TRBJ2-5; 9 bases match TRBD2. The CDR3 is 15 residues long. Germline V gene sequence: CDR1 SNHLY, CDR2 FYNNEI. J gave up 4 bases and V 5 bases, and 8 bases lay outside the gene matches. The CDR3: CASSYLTSGTETQYF. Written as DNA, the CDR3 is TGTGCCAGCAGTTACTTGACTAGCGGAACAGAGACCCAGTACTTC.

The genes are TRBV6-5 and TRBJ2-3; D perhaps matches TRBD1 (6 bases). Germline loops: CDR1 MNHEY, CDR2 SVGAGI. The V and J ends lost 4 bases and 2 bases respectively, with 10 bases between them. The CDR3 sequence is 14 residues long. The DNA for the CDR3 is TGTGCCAGCAGTTGGGACACTCTCACAGATACGCAGTATTTT. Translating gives CASSWDTLTDTQYF.

CDR3 loop: CASLAGGGVEQYF. CDR3 bases: TGTGCCAGCCTAGCGGGGGGAGGTGTAGAGCAGTACTTC. The chain is built from TRBV2 and TRBJ2-7; 11 bases line up with TRBD2. V dropped 8 bases and J dropped 7; count of bases not matched to a gene: 7. The CDR3 is 13 residues long. The germline V gene has CDR1 SNHLY and CDR2 FYNNEI.

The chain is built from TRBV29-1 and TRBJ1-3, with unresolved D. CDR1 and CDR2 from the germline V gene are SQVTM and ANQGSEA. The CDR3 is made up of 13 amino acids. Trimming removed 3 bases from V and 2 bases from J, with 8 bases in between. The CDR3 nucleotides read TGCAGCGTTGACACTTCTCCTGGAAACACCATATATTTT. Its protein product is CSVDTSPGNTIYF.

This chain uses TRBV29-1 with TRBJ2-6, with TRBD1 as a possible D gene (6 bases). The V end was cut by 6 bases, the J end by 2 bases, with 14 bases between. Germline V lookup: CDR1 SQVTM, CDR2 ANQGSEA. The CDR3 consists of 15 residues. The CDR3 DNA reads TGCAGCGTGGCGAAACAGGGACCTGGGGCCAACGTCCTGACTTTC. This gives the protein CSVAKQGPGANVLTF.

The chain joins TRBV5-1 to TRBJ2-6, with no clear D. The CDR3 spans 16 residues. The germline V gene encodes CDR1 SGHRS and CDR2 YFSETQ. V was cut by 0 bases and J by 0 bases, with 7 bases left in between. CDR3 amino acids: CASSLASSSGANVLTF. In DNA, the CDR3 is TGCGCCAGCAGCTTGGCCTCGAGCTCTGGGGCCAACGTCCTGACTTTC. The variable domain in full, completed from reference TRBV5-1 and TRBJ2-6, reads KAGVTQTPRYLIKTRGQQVTLSCSPISGHRSVSWYQQTPGQGLQFLFEYFSETQRNKGNFPGRFSGRQFSNSRSEMNVSTLELGDSALYLCASSLASSSGANVLTFGAGSRLTVL.

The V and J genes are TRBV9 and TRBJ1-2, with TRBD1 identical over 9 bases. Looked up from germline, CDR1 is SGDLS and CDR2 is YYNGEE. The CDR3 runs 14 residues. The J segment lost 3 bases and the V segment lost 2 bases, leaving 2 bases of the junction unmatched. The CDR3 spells CASSVGQGYYGYTF. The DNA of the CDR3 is TGTGCCAGCAGCGTGGGACAGGGTTACTATGGCTACACCTTC.

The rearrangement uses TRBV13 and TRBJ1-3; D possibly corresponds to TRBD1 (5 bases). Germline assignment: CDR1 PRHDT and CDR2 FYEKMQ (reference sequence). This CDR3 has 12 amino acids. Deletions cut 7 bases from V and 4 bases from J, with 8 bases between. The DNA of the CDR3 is TGTGCCAGCACAGGGTCCGGAAACACCATATATTTT. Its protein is CASTGSGNTIYF.

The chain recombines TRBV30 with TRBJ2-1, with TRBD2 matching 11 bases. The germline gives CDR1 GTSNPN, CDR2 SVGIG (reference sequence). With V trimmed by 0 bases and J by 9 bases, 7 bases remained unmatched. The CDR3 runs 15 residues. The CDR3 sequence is CAWSVPPGLAVEQFF. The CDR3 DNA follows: TGTGCCTGGAGTGTACCGCCGGGACTAGCGGTTGAGCAGTTCTTC.

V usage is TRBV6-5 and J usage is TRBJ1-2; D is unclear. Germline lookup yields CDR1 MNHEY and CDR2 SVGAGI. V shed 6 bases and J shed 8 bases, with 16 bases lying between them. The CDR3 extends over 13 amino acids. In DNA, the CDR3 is TGTGCCAGCAGCCCGCGGAGGCGATGGGGCTACACCTTC. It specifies CASSPRRRWGYTF.

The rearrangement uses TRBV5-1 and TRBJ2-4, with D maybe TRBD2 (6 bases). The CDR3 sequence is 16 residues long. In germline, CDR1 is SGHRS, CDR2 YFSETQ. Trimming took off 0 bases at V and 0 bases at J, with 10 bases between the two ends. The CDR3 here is CASSLGVGGAKNIQYF. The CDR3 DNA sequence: TGCGCCAGCAGCTTGGGAGTGGGGGGAGCCAAAAACATTCAGTACTTC.

The CDR3: CASSLNPSSYGYTF. The CDR3 nucleotides read TGTGCCAGCAGCTTAAACCCCTCTAGCTATGGCTACACCTTC. The J gene is TRBJ1-2, the V gene TRBV5-8; no clear D. The CDR3 length is 14 residues. Germline V gene data show CDR1 as SGHTS and CDR2 as YDEGEE. Trimming took 2 bases from V and 4 from J, leaving 12 bases between them.

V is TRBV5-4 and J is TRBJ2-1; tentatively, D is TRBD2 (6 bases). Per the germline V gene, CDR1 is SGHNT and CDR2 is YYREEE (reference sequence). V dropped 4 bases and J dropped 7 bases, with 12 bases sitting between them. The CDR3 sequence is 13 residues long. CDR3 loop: CASSLQAGNEQFF. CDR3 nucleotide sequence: TGTGCCAGCAGCCTGCAGGCGGGAAATGAGCAGTTCTTC.

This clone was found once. The CDR3 protein is CASSQAPLAGTKQYF. In DNA form, the CDR3 reads TGTGCCAGCAGCCAAGCTCCTCTAGCGGGAACAAAGCAGTACTTC. The chain couples TRBV14 to TRBJ2-7; the match to TRBD2 covers 9 bases. CDR1 is SGHDN, CDR2 FVKESK, per germline. This CDR3 contains 15 residues. V gave up 1 base and J gave up 8 bases; unmatched junction bases: 9.

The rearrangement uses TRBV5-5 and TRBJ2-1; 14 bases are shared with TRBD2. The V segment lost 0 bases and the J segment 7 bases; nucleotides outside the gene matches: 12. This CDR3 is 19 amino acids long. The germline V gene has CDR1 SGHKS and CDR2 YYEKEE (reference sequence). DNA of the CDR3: TGTGCCAGCAGCTTGGAATGGTTGACTAGCGGGGGGGCGGGGAATGAGCAGTTCTTC. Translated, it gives CASSLEWLTSGGAGNEQFF.

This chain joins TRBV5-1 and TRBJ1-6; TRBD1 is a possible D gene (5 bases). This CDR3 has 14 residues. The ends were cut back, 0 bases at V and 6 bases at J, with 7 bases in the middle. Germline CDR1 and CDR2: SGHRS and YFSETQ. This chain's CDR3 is CASSLATANSPLHF. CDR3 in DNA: TGCGCCAGCAGCTTGGCGACAGCTAATTCACCCCTCCACTTT. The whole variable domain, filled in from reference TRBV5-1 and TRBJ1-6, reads KAGVTQTPRYLIKTRGQQVTLSCSPISGHRSVSWYQQTPGQGLQFLFEYFSETQRNKGNFPGRFSGRQFSNSRSEMNVSTLELGDSALYLCASSLATANSPLHFGNGTRLTVT.

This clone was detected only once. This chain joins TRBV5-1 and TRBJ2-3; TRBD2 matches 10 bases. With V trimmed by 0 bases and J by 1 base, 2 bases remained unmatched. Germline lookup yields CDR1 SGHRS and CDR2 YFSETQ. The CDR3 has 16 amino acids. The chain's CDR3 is CASSLAGTSGTDTQYF. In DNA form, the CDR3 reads TGCGCCAGCAGCTTGGCCGGGACTAGCGGCACAGATACGCAGTATTTT. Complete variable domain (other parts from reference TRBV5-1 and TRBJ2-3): KAGVTQTPRYLIKTRGQQVTLSCSPISGHRSVSWYQQTPGQGLQFLFEYFSETQRNKGNFPGRFSGRQFSNSRSEMNVSTLELGDSALYLCASSLAGTSGTDTQYFGPGTRLTVL.

As DNA, the CDR3 is TGTGCCAGTGGGGACATAGCGGGAAGACCTGGTGAGCAGTTCTTC. Its translation is CASGDIAGRPGEQFF. The chain couples TRBV19 to TRBJ2-1, with 8 nucleotides matching TRBD2. The CDR3 spans 15 residues. Germline V lookup: CDR1 LNHDA, CDR2 SQIVND (reference sequence). The ends lost 8 bases at V and 9 bases at J; junction bases unmatched: 15. The entire variable domain, with the rest obtained from reference TRBV19 and TRBJ2-1, is as follows: DGGITQSPKYLFRKEGQNVTLSCEQNLNHDAMYWYRQDPGQGLRLIYYSQIVNDFQKGDIAEGYSVSREKKESFPLTVTSAQKNPTAFYLCASGDIAGRPGEQFFGPGTRLTVL.